The 8 T cell receptor beta chains listed next were all sequenced from one sample in a study of blood T cell repertoires in COVID-19. Sequencing used immunoSEQ multiplex PCR; TCRdb keeps in-frame clones, though not all of them. The table records 310,000 or so clones, around nine tenths of them present only once. Sequencing input: PBMCs or T cells enriched from blood (not recorded which). These receptors all stem from a woman in her forties who had recovered from COVID-19.

This sequence joins TRBV19 and TRBJ2-7, with 9 positions matching TRBD1. Germline V lookup: CDR1 LNHDA, CDR2 SQIVND (reference sequence). V shed 4 bases and J 3 bases; nucleotides not matched to a gene: 7. The CDR3 consists of 15 residues. CDR3 nucleotide sequence: TGTGCCAGTAGTACGGGACAGGGAGGAATCTACGAGCAGTACTTC. This encodes CASSTGQGGIYEQYF.

The chain combines TRBV5-4 with TRBJ1-5; 9 nucleotides align to TRBD1. Germline assignment: CDR1 SGHNT and CDR2 YYREEE (reference sequence). The CDR3 is 16 amino acids. V was clipped by 4 bases and J by 1 base; unmatched bases: 6. Written as DNA, the CDR3 is TGTGCCAGCAGCATCACCGGGACAGGGAGCAATCAGCCCCAGCATTTT. Amino acid sequence: CASSITGTGSNQPQHF. The variable domain in full, with the rest retrieved from reference TRBV5-4 and TRBJ1-5, is ETGVTQSPTHLIKTRGQQVTLRCSSQSGHNTVSWYQQALGQGPQFIFQYYREEENGRGNFPPRFSGLQFPNYSSELNVNALELDDSALYLCASSITGTGSNQPQHFGDGTRLSIL.

On this clone: An end of the junction differs from the germline gene, which may be a read error. CDR3 in amino acids: CASSGGDQETQYF. The CDR3, as DNA: TGCGCCAGCAGTGGGGGGGACCAGGAGACCCAGTACTTC. This chain joins TRBV5-1 and TRBJ2-5; 7 bases fit TRBD2. This CDR3 is built from 13 residues. In germline, CDR1 is SGHRS, CDR2 YFSETQ.

This chain joins TRBV6-5 and TRBJ2-7, with D maybe TRBD1 (6 bases). Trimming took 3 bases from V and 4 from J, leaving 13 bases between them. The CDR3 totals 14 residues. Germline lookup yields CDR1 MNHEY and CDR2 SVGAGI. The CDR3 sequence is CASSYLGQNYEQYF. CDR3 sequence (DNA): TGTGCCAGCAGTTATCTCGGACAGAATTACGAGCAGTACTTC.

The chain couples TRBV27 to TRBJ1-2, with 10 bases identical to TRBD1. After removal of 6 bases from V and 2 bases from J, the junction contained 6 bases not matched to a gene. Per the germline V gene, CDR1 is MNHEY and CDR2 is SMNVEV (reference sequence). This CDR3 is 15 amino acids long. CDR3 region: CASRIPGQGNYGYTF. The CDR3 DNA reads TGTGCCAGCAGGATACCGGGACAGGGGAACTATGGCTACACCTTC.

CDR3 in DNA: TGTGCCAGCACCACAGGGAGCTATGGCTACACCTTC. Amino acids: CASTTGSYGYTF. The chain employs TRBV28 and TRBJ1-2; D perhaps matches TRBD1 (6 bases). The germline V gene encodes CDR1 MDHEN and CDR2 SYDVKM. The CDR3 length is 12 residues. V was clipped by 7 bases and J by 4 bases, with 10 bases between them.

V usage is TRBV7-6 and J usage is TRBJ2-3; 7 bases align to TRBD2. V gave up 4 bases and J gave up 1 base; unmatched junction bases: 20. Germline V lookup: CDR1 SGHVS, CDR2 FNYEAQ. The CDR3 runs 20 residues. The chain's CDR3 is CASSSQPGLRSLLGTDTQYF. The CDR3 region has the DNA TGTGCCAGCAGCTCACAACCGGGACTAAGGTCCCTTTTAGGCACAGATACGCAGTATTTT.

This chain joins TRBV19 and TRBJ2-5; 14 bases are shared with TRBD2. Unmatched junction bases numbered 1, after V lost 3 bases and J lost 4 bases. Per the germline V gene, CDR1 is LNHDA and CDR2 is SQIVND (reference sequence). CDR3 length equals 15 residues. CDR3 protein: CASSMGLAGAETQYF. The CDR3 DNA follows: TGTGCCAGTAGTATGGGACTAGCGGGAGCAGAGACCCAGTACTTC.